Shown below are 6 T cell receptor beta chains from a single sample sequenced in a study of response to subunit inactivated influenza vaccine. One entry per CDR3 protein results from TCRdb running MiXCR on the RT-PCR reads. The data show about 520,000 distinct CDR3 sequences, under 8.5% seen once. The source material was PBMCs from blood, sampled about 24 months after vaccination. Receptors originate from a man aged 50 to 69 who received an inactivated influenza vaccine.

This rearrangement joins TRBV5-1 to TRBJ2-3; D remains unclear. The V gene lost 0 bases and the J gene lost 0 bases, with 11 bases spanning the gap. CDR1 is SGHRS and CDR2 is YFSETQ in the germline V gene. This CDR3 has 16 residues. CDR3 region: CASSLAALKSTDTQYF. CDR3 DNA sequence: TGCGCCAGCAGCTTGGCGGCTTTGAAGAGCACAGATACGCAGTATTTT.

The rearrangement uses TRBV5-1 and TRBJ1-1; 9 positions match TRBD1. The CDR3 sequence is 13 residues long. J gave up 1 base and V 7 bases, and 2 bases lay outside the gene matches. From germline, CDR1 is SGHRS and CDR2 YFSETQ. The CDR3 nucleotides are TGCGCCAGCGAGGGACAGGGGAACACTGAAGCTTTCTTT. Translating gives CASEGQGNTEAFF.

This clonotype was seen a few times. This rearrangement joins TRBV9 to TRBJ1-2; TRBD1 matches at 7 bases. The CDR3 covers 13 residues. Looked up from germline, CDR1 is SGDLS and CDR2 is YYNGEE. V dropped 8 bases and J dropped 6; count of bases not matched to a gene: 10. This chain's CDR3 is CASGKGAADGYTF. The CDR3, as DNA: TGTGCCAGTGGGAAGGGGGCGGCGGATGGCTACACCTTC.

This chain connects TRBV20-1 to TRBJ1-5; the D gene is possibly TRBD1 (5 bases). The V gene's germline CDR1 is DFQATT and CDR2 SNEGSKA (reference sequence). Between the trimmed V and J ends, which lost 5 bases and 11 bases, there was a span of 16 bases. The CDR3 is 12 amino acids. The CDR3 DNA reads TGCAGTGCTCGGATGGGGGATGCGGCCCAGCATTTT. Residues: CSARMGDAAQHF.

The chain has TRBV5-1 and TRBJ2-3; D ambiguous. Trimming cost V 0 bases and J 3 bases, with 8 bases left between them. The germline gives CDR1 SGHRS, CDR2 YFSETQ. This CDR3 is 14 amino acids long. CDR3 bases: TGCGCCAGCAGCTTGGAGGCGCCGACAGATACGCAGTATTTT. Translated: CASSLEAPTDTQYF.

Only a few counts were recorded for this clonotype. The rearrangement links TRBV20-1 to TRBJ2-7; D might be TRBD1 (6 bases). The germline V and J ends were trimmed by 3 bases and 7 bases, with 16 bases remaining between them. The CDR3 spans 13 residues. The V gene's germline CDR1 is DFQATT and CDR2 SNEGSKA (reference sequence). The CDR3 sequence is CSASTTGFGEQYF. The CDR3 DNA sequence: TGCAGTGCTAGCACTACAGGGTTCGGGGAGCAGTACTTC.